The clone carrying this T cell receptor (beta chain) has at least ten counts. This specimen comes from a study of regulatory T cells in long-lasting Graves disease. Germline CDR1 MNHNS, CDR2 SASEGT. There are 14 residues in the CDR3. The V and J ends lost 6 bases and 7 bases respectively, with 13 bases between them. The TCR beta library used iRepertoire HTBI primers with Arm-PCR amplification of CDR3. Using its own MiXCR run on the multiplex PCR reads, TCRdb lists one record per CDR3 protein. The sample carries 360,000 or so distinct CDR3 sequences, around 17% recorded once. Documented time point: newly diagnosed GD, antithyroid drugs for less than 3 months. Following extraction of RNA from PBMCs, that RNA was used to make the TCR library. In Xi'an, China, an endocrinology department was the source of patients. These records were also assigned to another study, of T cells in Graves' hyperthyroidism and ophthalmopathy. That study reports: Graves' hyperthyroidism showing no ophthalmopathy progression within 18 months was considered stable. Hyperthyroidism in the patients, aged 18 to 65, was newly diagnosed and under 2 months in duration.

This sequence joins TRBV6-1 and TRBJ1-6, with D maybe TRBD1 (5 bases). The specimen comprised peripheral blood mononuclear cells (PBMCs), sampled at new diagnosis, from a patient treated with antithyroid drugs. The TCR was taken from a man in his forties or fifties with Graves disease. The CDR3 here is CASRPNRMNSPLHF. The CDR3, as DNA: TGTGCCAGCAGACCAAACAGGATGAATTCACCCCTCCACTTT.